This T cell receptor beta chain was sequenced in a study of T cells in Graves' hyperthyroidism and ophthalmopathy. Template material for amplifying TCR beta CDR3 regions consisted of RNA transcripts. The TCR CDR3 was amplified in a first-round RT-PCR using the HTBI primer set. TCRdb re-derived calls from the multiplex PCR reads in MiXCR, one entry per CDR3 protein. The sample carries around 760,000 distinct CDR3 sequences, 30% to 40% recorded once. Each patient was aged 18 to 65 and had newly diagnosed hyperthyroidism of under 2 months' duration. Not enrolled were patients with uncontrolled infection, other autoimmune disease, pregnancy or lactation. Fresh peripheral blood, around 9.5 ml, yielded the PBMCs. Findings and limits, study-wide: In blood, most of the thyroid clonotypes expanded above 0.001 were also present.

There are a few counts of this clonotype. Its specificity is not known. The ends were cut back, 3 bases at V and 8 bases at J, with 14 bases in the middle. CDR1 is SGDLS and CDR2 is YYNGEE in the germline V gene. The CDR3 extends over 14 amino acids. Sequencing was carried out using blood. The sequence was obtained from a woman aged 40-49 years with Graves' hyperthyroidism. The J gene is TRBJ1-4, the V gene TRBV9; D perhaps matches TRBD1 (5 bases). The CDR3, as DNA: TGTGCCAGCAGCGCCGGGGCTCGCTGGGAAAAACTGTTTTTT. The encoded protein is CASSAGARWEKLFF.